A single sample is the source of the 25 T cell receptor beta chains below, sequenced in a study of beta chain features in type 1 diabetes. Study-wide results and caveats: When Type 1 diabetes patients were examined, their TCRB CDR3s proved moderately but significantly shorter in all four CD4+ subsets.

Sequenced material consisted of expressed TCRB transcripts (all of the isolated RNA was reverse transcribed). Clones were sequenced by immunoSEQ multiplex PCR, and TCRdb holds only the in-frame ones, with some missing. The top ten hold roughly 0.11% of the sample, which has about 650,000 clones, 9.5% to 15% seen once. What these receptors recognize is not known. The source material was naive CD4+ T cells from blood. Every receptor here comes from a young man with type 1 diabetes.

The DNA of the CDR3 is TGTGCCAGCAGCTTGGGGACTGAAAAACTGTTTTTT. It specifies CASSLGTEKLFF. The genes are TRBV7-2 and TRBJ1-4; D is perhaps TRBD1 (5 bases). V lost 3 bases, J lost 7 bases, and 6 bases lay in between. The CDR3 has 12 amino acids. CDR1 is SGHTA, CDR2 FQGNSA, per germline.

The rearrangement links TRBV7-2 to TRBJ1-2; the match to TRBD1 covers 7 bases. CDR3 length equals 13 residues. V shed 5 bases and J 3 bases; nucleotides not matched to a gene: 3. Germline-derived CDR1 and CDR2 are SGHTA and FQGNSA. CDR3 DNA sequence: TGTGCCAGCAGCCCCGGACAGGACTATGGCTACACCTTC. Translation gives CASSPGQDYGYTF. Full variable domain (remainder filled in from reference TRBV7-2 and TRBJ1-2): GAGVSQSPSNKVTEKGKDVELRCDPISGHTALYWYRQSLGQGLEFLIYFQGNSAPDKSGLPSDRFSAERTGGSVSTLTIQRTQQEDSAVYLCASSPGQDYGYTFGSGTRLTVV.

The chain combines TRBV30 with TRBJ2-5, with D perhaps TRBD2 (5 bases). Trimming removed 3 bases at V and 2 bases at J, with 13 bases between. CDR3 size: 14 residues. Germline V lookup: CDR1 GTSNPN, CDR2 SVGIG (reference sequence). This CDR3 is CAWSRIGDQETQYF. CDR3 sequence (DNA): TGTGCCTGGAGCAGGATCGGGGATCAAGAGACCCAGTACTTC.

The rearrangement links TRBV4-3 to TRBJ1-2, with D maybe TRBD1 (5 bases). CDR1 LGHNA and CDR2 YSLEER come from the germline V gene. This CDR3 is built from 17 residues. V shed 0 bases and J shed 0 bases, with 14 bases lying between them. CDR3 sequence reads: CASSQDTGDTANYGYTF. The CDR3 bases are TGCGCCAGCAGCCAAGATACAGGCGACACGGCTAACTATGGCTACACCTTC.

The J gene is TRBJ1-1, the V gene TRBV5-1; D uncertain. V shed 3 bases and J shed 1 base, with 10 bases lying between them. CDR1 is SGHRS, CDR2 YFSETQ, per germline. The CDR3 consists of 14 residues. CDR3 DNA sequence: TGCGCCAGCAGCTCCGGGTCGGGGAACACTGAAGCTTTCTTT. Amino acid sequence: CASSSGSGNTEAFF.

V usage is TRBV30 and J usage is TRBJ1-3; 7 positions agree with TRBD1. The CDR3 has 13 amino acids. V shed 7 bases, J shed 4 bases, and the junction held 7 bases outside the gene matches. Germline V gives CDR1 GTSNPN, CDR2 SVGIG (reference sequence). CDR3 bases: TGTGCCTCATCGACAGGGAAAGGAAACACCATATATTTT. This gives the protein CASSTGKGNTIYF.

The rearrangement links TRBV6-5 to TRBJ2-1, with D possibly TRBD1 on 6 matching bases. Germline CDR1 reads MNHEY; CDR2 reads SVGAGI. The CDR3 is 16 amino acids. Trimming shortened V by 0 bases and J by 1 base, and 10 bases separated the two germline ends. The CDR3 DNA is TGTGCCAGCAGTTACTCGAGCAGGGGATCCTACAATGAGCAGTTCTTC. Amino acid sequence: CASSYSSRGSYNEQFF.

The chain is built from TRBV9 and TRBJ1-2; D call uncertain. Germline V lookup: CDR1 SGDLS, CDR2 YYNGEE. This CDR3 comprises 14 residues. V lost 2 bases and J 3 bases, leaving 11 bases between the germline ends. The chain's CDR3 is CASSVTPGDYGYTF. The CDR3 DNA follows: TGTGCCAGCAGCGTTACGCCAGGAGACTATGGCTACACCTTC.

This sequence joins TRBV29-1 and TRBJ2-7; tentatively, D is TRBD1 or TRBD2 (6 bases each). Germline V CDR1 and CDR2: SQVTM, ANQGSEA. The CDR3 has 13 residues. The CDR3 is CSFGPGGGYEQYF. The CDR3 nucleotides read TGCAGTTTCGGACCCGGAGGGGGCTACGAGCAGTACTTC.

As to this clone: In the same sample, other DNA sequences code for this CDR3. V gene TRBV30 combines with J gene TRBJ2-7, with D uncertain. CDR1 is GTSNPN, CDR2 SVGIG, per germline (reference sequence). V was trimmed by 3 bases and J by 1 base, leaving 4 bases between them. The CDR3 covers 11 residues. The CDR3 here is CAWSLSYEQYF. The CDR3 nucleotides read TGTGCCTGGAGCCTATCCTACGAGCAGTACTTC.

This clone was seen only a few times. V is TRBV11-3 and J is TRBJ1-4, with 9 bases fitting TRBD1. This CDR3 spans 15 amino acids. The ends lost 3 bases at V and 7 bases at J; junction bases unmatched: 6. Germline V gene lookup returns CDR1 SGHNT and CDR2 YENEEA. The CDR3 coding sequence is TGTGCCAGCAGCTTTGGGACAGGGATGGGTGAAAAACTGTTTTTT. Translation gives CASSFGTGMGEKLFF.

In its sample, this clone was seen a few times. The V call is TRBV11-2, the J call TRBJ2-3; 12 bases fit TRBD2. Germline V CDR1 and CDR2: SGHAT, FQNNGV. There are 16 residues in the CDR3. After removal of 3 bases from V and 4 bases from J, the junction contained 5 bases not matched to a gene. The CDR3: CASSFLTSGGPDTQYF. The CDR3 bases are TGTGCCAGCAGCTTCTTGACTAGCGGGGGACCAGATACGCAGTATTTT.

V usage is TRBV25-1 and J usage is TRBJ1-6; D uncertain. CDR1 and CDR2 from the germline V gene are MGHDK and SYGVNS. The CDR3 is 11 amino acids. The V gene lost 7 bases and the J gene lost 11 bases, with 9 bases spanning the gap. CDR3 coding DNA: TGTGCCAGCATGAACAAAGCACCCCTCCACTTT. Its translation is CASMNKAPLHF.

Concerning this clone itself: Other DNA sequences in the same sample also yield this CDR3. The chain links TRBV10-3 to TRBJ2-3; a possible D gene is TRBD2 (6 bases). The CDR3 consists of 16 residues. Germline V CDR1 and CDR2: ENHRY, SYGVKD. V was pared by 6 bases and J by 1 base, with 17 bases between. CDR3 amino acids: CAISAGTSGGTDTQYF. In DNA form, the CDR3 reads TGTGCCATCAGCGCCGGGACTTCCGGGGGCACAGATACGCAGTATTTT.

This clone was counted only a few times. V is TRBV14 and J is TRBJ2-7; D call uncertain. Germline V CDR1 and CDR2: SGHDN, FVKESK. V was clipped by 4 bases and J by 3 bases, with 7 bases between them. The CDR3 contains 12 residues. Here the CDR3 reads CASSRIHYEQYF. The CDR3 region has the DNA TGTGCCAGCAGCCGAATACACTACGAGCAGTACTTC.

There are many counts of this clone. The rearrangement joins TRBV21-1 to TRBJ2-4. TRBV21-1 is given as a pseudogene. CDR3 length: 8 residues. CDR3 nucleotides: TGTGCCAGAGTTTTCCGGTACTTC. Amino acids: CARVFRYF.

This clone was observed a handful of times. J is TRBJ1-2 and V is TRBV7-9; D unresolved. V was trimmed by 4 bases and J by 4 bases, leaving 16 bases between them. This CDR3 region has 15 residues. CDR1 SEHNR and CDR2 FQNEAQ come from the germline V gene (reference sequence). The CDR3 loop is CASSWIEERVYGYTF. CDR3 DNA sequence: TGTGCCAGCAGCTGGATAGAGGAACGAGTCTATGGCTACACCTTC.

There are a few counts of this clone. The chain links TRBV18 to TRBJ2-3; 7 bases fit TRBD1. Germline V CDR1 and CDR2: KGHSH, LQKENI. J lost 0 bases, V lost 6 bases, and 6 bases had no gene match. The CDR3 covers 15 residues. CDR3 amino acids: CASSLSRGSTDTQYF. The CDR3 nucleotides are TGTGCCAGCTCCCTTAGCAGGGGGAGCACAGATACGCAGTATTTT.

The V gene is TRBV4-2, the J gene TRBJ1-2, with D possibly TRBD1 on 5 matching bases. V shed 1 base and J shed 3 bases, with 18 bases lying between them. The CDR3 spans 17 residues. In germline, CDR1 is LGHNA, CDR2 YNFKEQ. The CDR3 DNA follows: TGTGCCAGCAGCCAAGGGGACCGGACTCGCGTACACTATGGCTACACCTTC. Amino acids: CASSQGDRTRVHYGYTF.

This clone was counted between two and nine times. Here the CDR3 reads CSVRQGANEKLFF. The CDR3 DNA sequence: TGCAGCGTCCGACAGGGTGCTAATGAAAAACTGTTTTTT. V usage is TRBV29-1 and J usage is TRBJ1-4, with 7 nucleotides matching TRBD1. V gave up 6 bases and J gave up 3 bases; unmatched junction bases: 4. Germline V gene data show CDR1 as SQVTM and CDR2 as ANQGSEA. This CDR3 is built from 13 residues.

This chain joins TRBV30 and TRBJ1-4, with TRBD1 matching over 7 bases. Germline V lookup: CDR1 GTSNPN, CDR2 SVGIG (reference sequence). This CDR3 contains 15 residues. V shed 3 bases and J 3 bases; nucleotides not matched to a gene: 7. CDR3 residues: CAWRETGRANEKLFF. DNA of the CDR3: TGTGCCTGGAGGGAGACAGGGCGGGCTAATGAAAAACTGTTTTTT.

This chain uses TRBV7-8 with TRBJ2-7, with D hard to call. CDR3 length: 14 amino acids. CDR1 is SGHVS, CDR2 FQNEAQ, per germline. The germline V and J ends were trimmed by 0 bases and 1 base, with 7 bases remaining between them. The CDR3 region is CASSLARSSYEQYF. Here the CDR3 DNA reads TGTGCCAGCAGCTTAGCTCGATCTTCCTACGAGCAGTACTTC.

This clone turned up a few times. V is TRBV9 and J is TRBJ2-7; D is unclear. Trimming removed 0 bases at V and 1 base at J, with 14 bases between. Germline V CDR1 and CDR2: SGDLS, YYNGEE. This CDR3 comprises 16 residues. The CDR3 region has the DNA TGTGCCAGCAGCGTAGAGGGCAGAGCCTATTCCTACGAGCAGTACTTC. As protein: CASSVEGRAYSYEQYF.

This clone was observed a handful of times. This chain links TRBV7-2 with TRBJ2-4; D perhaps matches TRBD2 (6 bases). The CDR3 loop spans 15 amino acids. Germline V gives CDR1 SGHTA, CDR2 FQGNSA. The V end lost 5 bases, the J end lost 6 bases, and 17 bases lay between the germline ends. The CDR3 region has the DNA TGTGCCAGCAGCGCAACCCGGGGGAGTGGAAACATTCAGTACTTC. Amino acid sequence: CASSATRGSGNIQYF.

This clone turned up a few times. The CDR3 is CASSLAGAVQETQYF. For the CDR3, the DNA is TGTGCCAGCAGTTTAGCGGGGGCGGTTCAAGAGACCCAGTACTTC. The chain combines TRBV28 with TRBJ2-5; D may be TRBD2 (7 bases). Trimming stripped 2 bases from V and 2 bases from J, with 12 bases between. Germline V gene data show CDR1 as MDHEN and CDR2 as SYDVKM. CDR3 length: 15 residues. Variable domain in full (rest from reference TRBV28 and TRBJ2-5): DVKVTQSSRYLVKRTGEKVFLECVQDMDHENMFWYRQDPGLGLRLIYFSYDVKMKEKGDIPEGYSVSREKKERFSLILESASTNQTSMYLCASSLAGAVQETQYFGPGTRLLVL.